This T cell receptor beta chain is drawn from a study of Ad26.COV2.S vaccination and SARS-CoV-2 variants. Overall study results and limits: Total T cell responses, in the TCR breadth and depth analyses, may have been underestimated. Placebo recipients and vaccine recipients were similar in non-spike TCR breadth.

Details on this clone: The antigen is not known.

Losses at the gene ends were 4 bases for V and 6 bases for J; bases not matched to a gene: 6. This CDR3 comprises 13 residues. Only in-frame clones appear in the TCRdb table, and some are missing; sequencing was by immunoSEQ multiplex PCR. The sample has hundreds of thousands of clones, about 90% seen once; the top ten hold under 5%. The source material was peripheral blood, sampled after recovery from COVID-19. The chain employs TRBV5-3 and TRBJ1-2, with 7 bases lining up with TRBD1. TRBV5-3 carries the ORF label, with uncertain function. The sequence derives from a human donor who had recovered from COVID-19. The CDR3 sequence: CARSQTGTDGYTF. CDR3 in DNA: TGTGCCAGAAGCCAAACCGGGACAGATGGCTACACCTTC.